This T cell receptor beta chain was sequenced in a study of blood T cell repertoires in COVID-19. Study at large: Specimens from acute and convalescent COVID-19 originated in the United States, Italy and Spain.

Patients in Seattle were enrolled during active infection, then followed longitudinally. The CDR3 sequence is 15 residues long. V shed 3 bases and J shed 5 bases, with 15 bases lying between them. Germline CDR1 and CDR2: KGHDR and SFDVKD. The protocol was immunoSEQ multiplex PCR, while the TCRdb copy is restricted to in-frame clones and leaves out a portion. The table has a few hundred thousand clones, around 82% seen once. V is TRBV24-1 and J is TRBJ2-5; the D gene is possibly TRBD2 (5 bases). Sample: peripheral blood. This clonotype originated in a person between 65 and 80 years old with COVID-19, enrolled during active disease. As DNA, the CDR3 is TGTGCCACCAGTGATCCCGGTCGGGGAATGGAGACCCAGTACTTC. It specifies CATSDPGRGMETQYF.